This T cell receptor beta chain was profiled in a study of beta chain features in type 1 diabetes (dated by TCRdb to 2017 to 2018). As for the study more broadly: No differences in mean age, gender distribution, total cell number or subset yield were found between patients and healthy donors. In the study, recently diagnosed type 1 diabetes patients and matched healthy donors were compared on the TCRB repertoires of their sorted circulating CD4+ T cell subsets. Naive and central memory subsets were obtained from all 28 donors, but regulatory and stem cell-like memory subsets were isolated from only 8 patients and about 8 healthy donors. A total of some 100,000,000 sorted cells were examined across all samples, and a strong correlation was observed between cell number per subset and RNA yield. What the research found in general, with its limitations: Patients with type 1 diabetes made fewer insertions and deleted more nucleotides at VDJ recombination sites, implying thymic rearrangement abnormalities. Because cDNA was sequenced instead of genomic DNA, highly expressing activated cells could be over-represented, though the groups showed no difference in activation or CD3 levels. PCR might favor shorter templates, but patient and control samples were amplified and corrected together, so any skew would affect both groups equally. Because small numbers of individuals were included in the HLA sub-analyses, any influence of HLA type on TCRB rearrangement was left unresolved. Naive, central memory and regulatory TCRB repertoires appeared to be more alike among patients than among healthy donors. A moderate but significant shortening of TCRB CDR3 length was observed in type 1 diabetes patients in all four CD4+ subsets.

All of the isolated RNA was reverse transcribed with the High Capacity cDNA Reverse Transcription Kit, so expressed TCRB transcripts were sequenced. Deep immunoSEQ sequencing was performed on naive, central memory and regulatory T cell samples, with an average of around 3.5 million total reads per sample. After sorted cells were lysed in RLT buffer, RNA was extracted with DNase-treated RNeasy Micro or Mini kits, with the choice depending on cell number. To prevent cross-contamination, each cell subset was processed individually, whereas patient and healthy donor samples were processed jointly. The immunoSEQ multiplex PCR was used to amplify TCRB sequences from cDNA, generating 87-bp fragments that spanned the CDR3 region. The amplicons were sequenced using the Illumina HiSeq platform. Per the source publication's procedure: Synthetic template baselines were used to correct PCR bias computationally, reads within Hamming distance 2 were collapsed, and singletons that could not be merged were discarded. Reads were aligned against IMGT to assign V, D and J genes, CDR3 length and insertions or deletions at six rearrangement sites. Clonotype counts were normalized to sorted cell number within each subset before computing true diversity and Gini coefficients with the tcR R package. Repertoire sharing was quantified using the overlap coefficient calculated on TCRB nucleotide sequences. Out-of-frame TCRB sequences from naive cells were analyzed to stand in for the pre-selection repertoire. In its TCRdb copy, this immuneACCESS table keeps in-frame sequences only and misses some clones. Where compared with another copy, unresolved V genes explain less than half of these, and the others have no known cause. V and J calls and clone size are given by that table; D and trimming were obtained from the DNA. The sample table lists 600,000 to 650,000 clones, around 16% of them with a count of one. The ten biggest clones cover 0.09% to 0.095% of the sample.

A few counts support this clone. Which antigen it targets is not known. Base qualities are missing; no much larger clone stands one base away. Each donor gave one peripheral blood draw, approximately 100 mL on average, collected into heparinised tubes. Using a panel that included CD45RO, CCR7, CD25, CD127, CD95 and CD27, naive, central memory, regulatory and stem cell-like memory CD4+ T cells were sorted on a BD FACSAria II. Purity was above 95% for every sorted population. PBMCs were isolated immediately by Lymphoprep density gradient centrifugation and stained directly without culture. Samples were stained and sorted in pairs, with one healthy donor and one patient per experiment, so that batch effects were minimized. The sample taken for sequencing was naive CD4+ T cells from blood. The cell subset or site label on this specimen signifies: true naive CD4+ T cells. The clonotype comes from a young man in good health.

The CDR3 reads CASSLTGDNTEAFF. The DNA reads TGCGCCAGCAGCTTGACAGGGGACAACACTGAAGCTTTCTTT. Recombination linked TRBV5-1 to TRBJ1-1; TRBD1 matches 7 bases in the middle. The CDR3 contains 14 residues, cysteine and phenylalanine counted. Only CDR3 DNA is held: 42 bases, read in frame from base 1. According to the germline V gene, CDR1 reads SGHRS and CDR2 reads YFSETQ. V is cut back by 1 base and J by 2 bases, with 2 bases in the junction unmatched.